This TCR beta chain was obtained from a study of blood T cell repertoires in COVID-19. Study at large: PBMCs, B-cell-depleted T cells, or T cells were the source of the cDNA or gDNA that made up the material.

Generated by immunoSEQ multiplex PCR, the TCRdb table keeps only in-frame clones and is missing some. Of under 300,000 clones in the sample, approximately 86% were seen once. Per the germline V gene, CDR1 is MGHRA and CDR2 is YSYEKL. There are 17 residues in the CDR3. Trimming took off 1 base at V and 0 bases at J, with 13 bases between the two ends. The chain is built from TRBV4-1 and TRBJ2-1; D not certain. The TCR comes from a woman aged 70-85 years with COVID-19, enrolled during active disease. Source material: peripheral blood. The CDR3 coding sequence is TGCGCCAGCAGCCAAGTCGCACTCCCGAGCTCCTACAATGAGCAGTTCTTC. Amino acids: CASSQVALPSSYNEQFF.